Here is one TCR beta chain with its context. The CDR3 covers 15 residues. Germline V lookup: CDR1 SGHDN, CDR2 FVKESK. This record belongs to a study of T cells expressing NK-cell markers. Synthesis of TCR beta cDNA relied on 5'RACE template switching carrying UMIs. TCRdb reprocessed the 5' RACE reads, keeping one entry per CDR3 protein, no DNA. This listing includes about 260,000 distinct CDR3 sequences. The sample taken for sequencing was blood T cells: a sorted CD56 or NKG2C T cell subset, CD4+ or CD8+ T cells, or bulk PBMC T cells (not recorded which). This sequence joins TRBV14 and TRBJ2-1; TCRdb outputs TRBD1, but without DNA this stays unchecked. The clonotype was recovered from a woman between 18 and 69 years old in good health. The CDR3 is CASSPRDRSNNEQFF.